The clone carrying this T cell receptor (beta chain) came up a few times. Its matching antigen is unknown. Universal primer sites and UMIs were introduced during 5'RACE template-switching synthesis of TCR cDNA. Each CDR3 protein gets one entry after TCRdb re-called the 5' RACE reads with MiXCR. The data contain hundreds of thousands of distinct CDR3 sequences, about 12% of them singletons. The data are from a study of T cells after yellow fever vaccination. The CDR3 length is 20 residues. The V gene's germline CDR1 is SGHAT and CDR2 FQNNGV. V lost 3 bases and J lost 2; bases outside the gene matches: 7. Regarding the study as a whole: A faster peak, day 5 versus 15, was reached by the weaker secondary response.

This TCR came from a man aged 25-40 years who received the YFV17D yellow fever vaccine. The V gene is TRBV11-2, the J gene TRBJ2-6; 16 bases fit TRBD2. The sequences come from PBMCs, collected on the day of the yellow fever booster vaccination. Here the CDR3 DNA reads TGTGCCAGCAGCTTCCCCGGGACTAGCGGGAGGGCCCCTGGGGCCAACGTCCTGACTTTC. Its translation: CASSFPGTSGRAPGANVLTF.